This is a list of T cell receptor beta chains from one sample in a study of T cell responses to AZD1222 COVID-19 vaccine. Data came from immunoSEQ multiplex PCR; TCRdb stores just in-frame clones and leaves some out. The table includes around 99,000 clones, more than 75% detected once. The sequences come from peripheral blood, collected on day 0 of AZD1222 vaccination. Receptors originate from an adult in good health. The CDR3 runs from the conserved cysteine through the conserved F or W. Each record gives: CDR3 DNA, CDR3 protein, J gene, V gene, clone size, D gene. The D gene is left open where the match is weak. The size field is filled for only some rows; it gives once, few, many or a size class.

CDR3nt: TGTGCCAGCAGTTATAGGTTGTTCGGCAGACAAGAGACCCAGTACTTC; CDR3aa: CASSYRLFGRQETQYF; j_gene: TRBJ2-5; v_gene: TRBV6-5; abundance: once; d_gene: NA
CDR3nt: TGTGCCAGCAGCGGAACTAGGACAGCCTCCTACAATGAGCAGTTCTTC; CDR3aa: CASSGTRTASYNEQFF; j_gene: TRBJ2-1; v_gene: TRBV5-6; abundance: NA; d_gene: NA
CDR3nt: TGTGCCTGGAGTTTGTCAGATACGCAGTATTTT; CDR3aa: CAWSLSDTQYF; j_gene: TRBJ2-3; v_gene: TRBV30; abundance: NA; d_gene: NA
CDR3nt: TGTGCCAGCAGCCTCACTTGGAACACTGAAGCTTTCTTT; CDR3aa: CASSLTWNTEAFF; j_gene: TRBJ1-1; v_gene: TRBV14; abundance: once; d_gene: NA
CDR3nt: TGTGCCAGCAGCTTAGAACTAGACAACACCGGGGAGCTGTTTTTT; CDR3aa: CASSLELDNTGELFF; j_gene: TRBJ2-2; v_gene: TRBV11-2; abundance: NA; d_gene: NA
CDR3nt: TGTGCCAGCAGCACCGGGACAGGGATGAGCACAGATACGCAGTATTTT; CDR3aa: CASSTGTGMSTDTQYF; j_gene: TRBJ2-3; v_gene: TRBV7-6; abundance: NA; d_gene: TRBD1
CDR3nt: TGTGCCAGCAGCAGGGGGCCCGGAGATACCGGGGAGCTGTTTTTT; CDR3aa: CASSRGPGDTGELFF; j_gene: TRBJ2-2; v_gene: TRBV9; abundance: NA; d_gene: TRBD1
CDR3nt: TGTGCCAGCAGCTTAACGGGGCCCGGGAGGTCTGAAGCTTTCTTT; CDR3aa: CASSLTGPGRSEAFF; j_gene: TRBJ1-1; v_gene: TRBV7-3; abundance: NA; d_gene: NA
CDR3nt: TGTGCCAGCAGCCGCACCATTGGAGGAAACACCATATATTTT; CDR3aa: CASSRTIGGNTIYF; j_gene: TRBJ1-3; v_gene: TRBV16; abundance: NA; d_gene: NA
CDR3nt: TGTGCCAGCAGCAAGCAGACAGGGCTTCTTGAAAAACTGTTTTTT; CDR3aa: CASSKQTGLLEKLFF; j_gene: TRBJ1-4; v_gene: TRBV5-6; abundance: NA; d_gene: TRBD1
CDR3nt: TGTGCCAGCAGCTTCTTGCCGGGACCTGAAGCTTTCTTT; CDR3aa: CASSFLPGPEAFF; j_gene: TRBJ1-1; v_gene: TRBV7-2; abundance: NA; d_gene: NA
CDR3nt: TGTGCCTGGAGTCTCACTACACCAGGGCGGCGGGATCAGCCCCAGCATTTT; CDR3aa: CAWSLTTPGRRDQPQHF; j_gene: TRBJ1-5; v_gene: TRBV30; abundance: NA; d_gene: NA
CDR3nt: TGCAGCGTTGAAGGGGTCGGCAGCTACGAGCAGTACTTC; CDR3aa: CSVEGVGSYEQYF; j_gene: TRBJ2-7; v_gene: TRBV29-1; abundance: NA; d_gene: NA
CDR3nt: TGTGCCAGCAGCCAAGAAAAGCGAGCGGCGGTCTACAATGAGCAGTTCTTC; CDR3aa: CASSQEKRAAVYNEQFF; j_gene: TRBJ2-1; v_gene: TRBV3-1/TRBV3-2; abundance: once; d_gene: NA
CDR3nt: TGTGCCAGTAGTAAGCTGGGAAGCTCCTACAATGAGCAGTTCTTC; CDR3aa: CASSKLGSSYNEQFF; j_gene: TRBJ2-1; v_gene: TRBV19; abundance: NA; d_gene: NA
CDR3nt: TGCGCCAGCAGCCAAGATATTTTTCGGGAGGGCGGAGACACAACTAATGAAAAACTGTTTTTT; CDR3aa: CASSQDIFREGGDTTNEKLFF; j_gene: TRBJ1-4; v_gene: TRBV4-3; abundance: few; d_gene: NA
CDR3nt: TGTGCCAGCAGCTTAGGGGTTATCCCAGATACGCAGTATTTT; CDR3aa: CASSLGVIPDTQYF; j_gene: TRBJ2-3; v_gene: TRBV7-8; abundance: NA; d_gene: NA
CDR3nt: TGCAGCGCCAGTTTTGACAGGACCTCCTACAATGAGCAGTTCTTC; CDR3aa: CSASFDRTSYNEQFF; j_gene: TRBJ2-1; v_gene: TRBV29-1; abundance: once; d_gene: NA
CDR3nt: TGTGCCACCAGCGGGAGAGTAGCCTATGGCTACACCTTC; CDR3aa: CATSGRVAYGYTF; j_gene: TRBJ1-2; v_gene: TRBV15; abundance: NA; d_gene: NA
CDR3nt: TGCGCCAGCAGCTTGGACAGCCACACTGAAGCTTTCTTT; CDR3aa: CASSLDSHTEAFF; j_gene: TRBJ1-1; v_gene: TRBV4-3; abundance: NA; d_gene: NA
CDR3nt: TGTGCCAGTAGTATAGATGCTACAGGGGGCATTGGCGAGCAGTACTTC; CDR3aa: CASSIDATGGIGEQYF; j_gene: TRBJ2-7; v_gene: TRBV19; abundance: once; d_gene: TRBD1
CDR3nt: TGCAGCGTTGAAGTGGGGCAGCAGTACAATGAGCAGTTCTTC; CDR3aa: CSVEVGQQYNEQFF; j_gene: TRBJ2-1; v_gene: TRBV29-1; abundance: NA; d_gene: NA
CDR3nt: TGTGCCAGCAGTGATAAGATTACTGGAAACACCATATATTTT; CDR3aa: CASSDKITGNTIYF; j_gene: TRBJ1-3; v_gene: TRBV9; abundance: NA; d_gene: NA
CDR3nt: TGTGCCAGTAGCCCGTTTGGGGGAAGGGAAGCTTTCTTT; CDR3aa: CASSPFGGREAFF; j_gene: TRBJ1-1; v_gene: TRBV19; abundance: NA; d_gene: NA
CDR3nt: TGTGCCAGCAGGAGGGGACAGGCCGTCAATCAGCCCCAGCATTTT; CDR3aa: CASRRGQAVNQPQHF; j_gene: TRBJ1-5; v_gene: TRBV2; abundance: few; d_gene: TRBD1
CDR3nt: TGTGCCAGCAGTTACGACCGGACAGGGCTGAGCGGCTACACCTTC; CDR3aa: CASSYDRTGLSGYTF; j_gene: TRBJ1-2; v_gene: TRBV6-5; abundance: NA; d_gene: TRBD1
CDR3nt: TGCGCCAGCAGCCAAGACCCCGGGACTACCTACGAGCAGTACTTC; CDR3aa: CASSQDPGTTYEQYF; j_gene: TRBJ2-7; v_gene: TRBV4-3; abundance: NA; d_gene: TRBD2
CDR3nt: TGCGCCAGCACCCAGGGACTAGCGGGGGGGCCGATCGCCTCCTACAATGAGCAGTTCTTC; CDR3aa: CASTQGLAGGPIASYNEQFF; j_gene: TRBJ2-1; v_gene: TRBV4-1; abundance: NA; d_gene: TRBD2
CDR3nt: TGTGCCAGCAGCCGTCGCCCCTCAGACGAGCAGTACTTC; CDR3aa: CASSRRPSDEQYF; j_gene: TRBJ2-7; v_gene: TRBV5-6; abundance: NA; d_gene: NA
CDR3nt: TGCAGCGTCGAAGAATACAGGGAAATGAACACTGAAGCTTTCTTT; CDR3aa: CSVEEYREMNTEAFF; j_gene: TRBJ1-1; v_gene: TRBV29-1; abundance: NA; d_gene: NA
CDR3nt: TGTGCCAGCAGCTTAACTAGCGGGGGTACGGAGACCCAGTACTTC; CDR3aa: CASSLTSGGTETQYF; j_gene: TRBJ2-5; v_gene: TRBV7-3; abundance: NA; d_gene: TRBD2
CDR3nt: TGCGCCAGCAGCTCGATCGGGGCTCAAGAGACCCAGTACTTC; CDR3aa: CASSSIGAQETQYF; j_gene: TRBJ2-5; v_gene: TRBV5-1; abundance: NA; d_gene: NA
CDR3nt: TGTGCCAGCAGTTCAACAGGGCCCGCTCGTGATCAGTTCTTC; CDR3aa: CASSSTGPARDQFF; j_gene: TRBJ2-1; v_gene: TRBV6-2/TRBV6-3; abundance: NA; d_gene: NA
CDR3nt: TGTGCCAGCGGTACCGAACGAATTTATGGCTACACCTTC; CDR3aa: CASGTERIYGYTF; j_gene: TRBJ1-2; v_gene: TRBV2; abundance: NA; d_gene: NA
CDR3nt: TGTGCCAGTAGTATGACAGAAAACACTGAAGCTTTCTTT; CDR3aa: CASSMTENTEAFF; j_gene: TRBJ1-1; v_gene: TRBV19; abundance: NA; d_gene: NA
CDR3nt: TGTGCCAGCAGCTCAGGACAGGGTAATGAGCAGTTCTTC; CDR3aa: CASSSGQGNEQFF; j_gene: TRBJ2-1; v_gene: TRBV11-3; abundance: NA; d_gene: TRBD1
CDR3nt: TGTGCCAGCAGCTTCTTGACAGACTTTAATGAAAAACTGTTTTTT; CDR3aa: CASSFLTDFNEKLFF; j_gene: TRBJ1-4; v_gene: TRBV7-9; abundance: NA; d_gene: NA
CDR3nt: TGTGCCAGTTCCCGGGGCGGAGGGGCGAACACCGGGGAGCTGTTTTTT; CDR3aa: CASSRGGGANTGELFF; j_gene: TRBJ2-2; v_gene: TRBV19; abundance: NA; d_gene: NA
CDR3nt: TGTGCCAGCAGGGGGACAGGGGTTGGCAATCAGCCCCAGCATTTT; CDR3aa: CASRGTGVGNQPQHF; j_gene: TRBJ1-5; v_gene: TRBV7-2; abundance: NA; d_gene: TRBD1
CDR3nt: TGCGCCAGCAGCCACCTTCAACCGCGGGACGGTCCCTACGAGCAGTACTTC; CDR3aa: CASSHLQPRDGPYEQYF; j_gene: TRBJ2-7; v_gene: TRBV4-1; abundance: NA; d_gene: NA